This entry lists 21 T cell receptor beta chains sequenced from one sample in a study of blood T cell repertoires in COVID-19. This table comes from immunoSEQ multiplex PCR, and its TCRdb copy is limited to in-frame clones, with some not included. The table records some 100,000 clones, around 90% of them present only once. Sample: peripheral blood. The receptors were gathered from a woman in her seventies with acute or convalescent COVID-19.

The V gene is TRBV7-9, the J gene TRBJ1-6; perhaps TRBD1 as D (6 bases). CDR1 SEHNR and CDR2 FQNEAQ come from the germline V gene (reference sequence). This CDR3 region has 16 residues. V lost 1 base and J lost 7, with 14 bases in between. The CDR3 nucleotides read TGTGCCAGCAGCTTAGGAACAGGGAGGGGAAATTCACCCCTCCACTTT. Encoded protein: CASSLGTGRGNSPLHF.

The rearrangement joins TRBV18 to TRBJ2-5; 7 bases map to TRBD2. CDR1 and CDR2 (germline): KGHSH, LQKENI. V trimming: 3 bases; J trimming: 5 bases; junction bases outside the gene matches: 6. CDR3 length: 14 amino acids. The CDR3 coding sequence is TGTGCCAGCTCACCCAACGGGGGGATGGAGACCCAGTACTTC. This sequence encodes CASSPNGGMETQYF.

This chain connects TRBV5-1 to TRBJ2-1; 9 bases are shared with TRBD1. Germline V CDR1 and CDR2: SGHRS, YFSETQ. The CDR3 has 17 amino acids. V was pared by 8 bases and J by 7 bases, with 19 bases of the junction left unmatched. In DNA, the CDR3 is TGCGCCAGTAGAAATTCCGGGACAGGGAGTACGTTAAATGAGCAGTTCTTC. Translated: CASRNSGTGSTLNEQFF.

This chain joins TRBV5-1 and TRBJ2-5; D is perhaps TRBD2 (5 bases). CDR1 and CDR2 (germline): SGHRS, YFSETQ. This CDR3 comprises 16 residues. The V end lost 6 bases, the J end lost 7 bases, and 25 bases lay between the germline ends. This CDR3 is CASTWVVGPSAGTQYF. The CDR3 nucleotides read TGCGCCAGCACCTGGGTGGTGGGCCCCTCGGCGGGGACCCAGTACTTC.

The chain uses TRBV12-3 or TRBV12-4 and TRBJ2-7; TRBD1 aligns across 7 bases. This CDR3 is built from 13 residues. Unmatched junction bases numbered 7, after V lost 5 bases and J lost 6 bases. The CDR3 region has the DNA TGTGCCAGCAGTGCGCGACAGGGCTCCGAGCAGTACGTC. This codes for CASSARQGSEQYV.

V is TRBV19 and J is TRBJ1-5; possible D gene TRBD1, 5 bases. Germline CDR1 LNHDA, CDR2 SQIVND (reference sequence). The CDR3 is 15 residues long. V gave up 9 bases and J gave up 0 bases, with 15 bases separating them. The CDR3 region has the DNA TGTGCCAGGGGGGGTTCAGGGTCTAGCAATCAGCCCCAGCATTTT. Its translation is CARGGSGSSNQPQHF.

The chain recombines TRBV15 with TRBJ1-1; 7 bases fit TRBD1. Germline CDR1 LNHNV, CDR2 YYDKDF (reference sequence). The CDR3 runs 15 residues. With V trimmed by 0 bases and J by 4 bases, 5 bases remained unmatched. DNA of the CDR3: TGTGCCACCAGCAGAGATAACAGGGGAGGCACTGAAGCTTTCTTT. The encoded protein is CATSRDNRGGTEAFF.

V is TRBV29-1 and J is TRBJ2-7, with TRBD1 matching over 7 bases. Germline assignment: CDR1 SQVTM and CDR2 ANQGSEA. The ends lost 6 bases at V and 0 bases at J; junction bases unmatched: 5. The CDR3 sequence is 13 residues long. The CDR3 DNA sequence: TGCAGCGTCCTGACAGGGTACTCCTACGAGCAGTACTTC. Its protein product is CSVLTGYSYEQYF.

This rearrangement joins TRBV11-2 to TRBJ2-5; 11 bases match TRBD2. This CDR3 is 16 amino acids long. The V gene's germline CDR1 is SGHAT and CDR2 FQNNGV. Germline trimming cut 4 bases from V and 5 bases from J; bases unmatched to any gene: 9. CDR3 in DNA: TGTGCCAGCAGCTGGGGATCTAGCGGGGGGTTGGAGACCCAGTACTTC. Residues: CASSWGSSGGLETQYF.

The chain uses TRBV19 and TRBJ1-1, with 7 bases that match TRBD1. Unmatched junction bases numbered 15, after V lost 4 bases and J lost 1 base. The germline CDR1 and CDR2 sequences are LNHDA and SQIVND (reference sequence). The CDR3 is made up of 18 amino acids. The CDR3 here is CASSKRAGGSRANTEAFF. In nucleotides, the CDR3 is TGTGCCAGTAGTAAGAGGGCAGGGGGAAGCCGGGCGAACACTGAAGCTTTCTTT.

This clone was counted a single time. This rearrangement joins TRBV16 to TRBJ2-5; 7 nucleotides agree with TRBD2. V was clipped by 3 bases and J by 5 bases; unmatched bases: 6. The CDR3 is 14 amino acids. Germline values: CDR1 KGHSY, CDR2 FQNENV. The DNA for the CDR3 is TGTGCCAGCAGCCAGGGCGGGAGTCGGGAGACCCAGTACTTC. Encoded protein: CASSQGGSRETQYF.

The CDR3 protein is CASSAQGGTGELFF. CDR3 DNA: TGTGCCAGCAGCGCACAGGGGGGCACCGGGGAGCTGTTTTTT. The V and J genes are TRBV7-7 and TRBJ2-2; 8 bases are shared with TRBD1. The V segment lost 5 bases and the J segment 4 bases; nucleotides outside the gene matches: 3. This CDR3 region has 14 residues. Germline loops: CDR1 SSHAT, CDR2 FNYEAQ (reference sequence). Full variable domain (missing parts from reference TRBV7-7 and TRBJ2-2): GAGVSQSPRYKVTKRGQDVTLRCDPISSHATLYWYQQALGQGPEFLTYFNYEAQPDKSGLPSDRFSAERPEGSISTLTIQRTEQRDSAMYRCASSAQGGTGELFFGEGSRLTVL.

The chain carries TRBV5-1 and TRBJ2-7, with 10 bases matching TRBD1. Per germline, CDR1 SGHRS and CDR2 YFSETQ. The J segment lost 6 bases and the V segment lost 4 bases, leaving 4 bases of the junction unmatched. The CDR3 length is 13 residues. The CDR3 protein is CASSRGTGVEQYF. CDR3 DNA sequence: TGCGCCAGCAGCCGAGGGACAGGGGTCGAGCAGTACTTC.

Concerning this clone: The junction departs from the called germline gene at one end, perhaps through a read error. The rearrangement links TRBV7-7 to TRBJ2-2; 14 nucleotides agree with TRBD2. This CDR3 is 17 amino acids long. Germline assignment: CDR1 SSHAT and CDR2 FNYEAQ (reference sequence). CDR3: CASSLAGTSGSTGELFF. Written as DNA, the CDR3 is TGTGCTAGCAGCTTAGCCGGGACTAGCGGGAGCACCGGGGAGCTGTTTTTT.

This chain connects TRBV12-3 or TRBV12-4 to TRBJ2-1; D is unresolved. The V and J ends lost 3 bases and 7 bases respectively, with 7 bases between them. The length of the CDR3 is 12 residues. CDR3: CASSLSQNEQFF. The CDR3 DNA follows: TGTGCCAGCAGTTTGTCGCAGAATGAGCAGTTCTTC.

This rearrangement joins TRBV10-2 to TRBJ2-7, with 9 bases fitting TRBD1. The germline V gene encodes CDR1 WSHSY and CDR2 SAAADI. This CDR3 contains 14 residues. The V gene end was trimmed by 6 bases and the J gene end by 6 bases; junction bases not matched to a gene: 9. CDR3 coding DNA: TGCGCCAGCAGGGAAGGAGGACAGGGGAGCGAGCAGTACGTC. It is translated as CASREGGQGSEQYV.

The J gene is TRBJ1-2, the V gene TRBV9; 7 bases are a match to TRBD1. V lost 3 bases, J lost 7 bases, and 12 bases stayed unmatched. Germline CDR1 is SGDLS and CDR2 is YYNGEE. This CDR3 is 15 amino acids long. CDR3 bases: TGTGCCAGCAGCGCTATACAGGGGAGGAGAGGTGGCTACACCTTC. Its protein product is CASSAIQGRRGGYTF.

The V and J genes are TRBV30 and TRBJ1-1; the D gene is possibly TRBD1 (5 bases). With 4 bases removed from V and 2 bases from J, the gap between germline ends came to 11 bases. Germline-derived CDR1 and CDR2 are GTSNPN and SVGIG (reference sequence). CDR3 length: 13 residues. Here the CDR3 reads CAWKVRENTEAFF. DNA for the CDR3: TGTGCCTGGAAGGTCAGGGAAAACACTGAAGCTTTCTTT.

The CDR3 DNA reads TGTGCCAGCAGCTCAGGACAGGGTTCGGGGTCACCCCTCCACTTT. Protein: CASSSGQGSGSPLHF. The chain couples TRBV5-5 to TRBJ1-6; TRBD1 matches at 8 bases. The V and J ends lost 3 bases and 10 bases, in that order; junction bases with no gene match: 9. This CDR3 comprises 15 residues. Germline loops: CDR1 SGHKS, CDR2 YYEKEE (reference sequence).

V is TRBV29-1 and J is TRBJ2-2; 8 bases are shared with TRBD1. V was pared by 4 bases and J by 6 bases, with 7 bases of the junction left unmatched. This CDR3 is 14 amino acids long. Germline V gene data show CDR1 as SQVTM and CDR2 as ANQGSEA. As DNA, the CDR3 is TGCAGCGTTGTAGCGGACAGGGAGGCCGGGGAGCTGTTTTTT. Translation gives CSVVADREAGELFF.

This clone was seen a few times. V gene TRBV28 combines with J gene TRBJ1-2; D not resolved. This CDR3 is built from 13 residues. CDR1 and CDR2 from the germline V gene are MDHEN and SYDVKM. V lost 5 bases and J 9 bases, leaving 16 bases between the germline ends. CDR3 coding DNA: TGTGCCAGCAGTCCTCCGTCGACTATAAGCTACACCTTC. Its protein is CASSPPSTISYTF.